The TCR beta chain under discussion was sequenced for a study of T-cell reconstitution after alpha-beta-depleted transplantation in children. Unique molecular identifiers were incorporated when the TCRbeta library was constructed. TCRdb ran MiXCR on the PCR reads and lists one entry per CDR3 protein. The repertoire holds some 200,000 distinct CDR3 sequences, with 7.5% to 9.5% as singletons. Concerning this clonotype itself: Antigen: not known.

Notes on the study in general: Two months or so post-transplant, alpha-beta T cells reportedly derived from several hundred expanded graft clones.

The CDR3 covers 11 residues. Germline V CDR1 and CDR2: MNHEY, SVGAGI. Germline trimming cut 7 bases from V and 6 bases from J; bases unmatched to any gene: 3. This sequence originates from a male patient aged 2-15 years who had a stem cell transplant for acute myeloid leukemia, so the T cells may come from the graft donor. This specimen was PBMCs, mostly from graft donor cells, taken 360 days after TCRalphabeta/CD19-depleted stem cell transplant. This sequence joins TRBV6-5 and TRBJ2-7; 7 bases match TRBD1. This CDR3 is CASKGAGEQYF. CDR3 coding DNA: TGTGCCAGCAAGGGGGCCGGCGAGCAGTACTTC.